This T cell receptor (beta chain) was identified in a study of immune heterogeneity within non-small cell lung tumors. Findings and caveats of the study: A significant, moderate positive correlation (R about 0.35) linked local T-cell clonality and tumor mutational burden. Recurrence of identical dominant CDR3 beta clonotypes was observed across tumor sites within a patient, alongside site-unique high-frequency clones.

Amplifying TCR beta CDR3 involved multiplex PCR carried out with 32 V and 13 J primers. TCRdb passed the multiplex PCR reads through MiXCR, listing each CDR3 protein once. The top ten clones hold roughly 26% of a sample with some 2,000 distinct CDR3 sequences, approximately 30% of them seen once. Per sample, roughly 570 ng of bulk tumor genomic DNA was the template used. During surgery, each primary tumor gave multiple biopsies spaced as far apart as possible. Before undergoing curative surgery, patients had newly diagnosed non-small cell lung cancer that was untreated. Study donors were patients with a new diagnosis of non-small cell lung cancer who underwent surgery with curative intent. This clonotype came up a few times. The antigen remains undetermined. This TCR was sampled from a man in his 70s with non-small cell lung cancer. The sample comprised lung tumor tissue.

The CDR3 here is CASSFMDRALGAPLHF. CDR3 bases: TGTGCCAGCAGCTTTATGGACAGGGCCTTAGGAGCACCCCTCCACTTT. The chain uses TRBV11-2 and TRBJ1-6, with TRBD1 matching over 8 bases. With 3 bases clipped from V and 11 bases from J, the junction kept 12 bases outside the gene matches. CDR3 size: 16 residues. The germline V gene encodes CDR1 SGHAT and CDR2 FQNNGV.